This T cell receptor (beta chain) is from a study of CD8 T cells in Susac syndrome (dated by TCRdb to between 2018 and 2020). Study-wide context: Of the Susac syndrome patients who were sequenced, 8 or 9 were in clinical remission while 5 or 6 had clinically active disease. The study used repertoire sequencing to test whether antigen drove CD8+ T cell activation and differentiation in Susac syndrome. CD8+ T cell repertoire clonality was compared between about a dozen healthy donors, approximately 14 Susac syndrome patients and 15 multiple sclerosis patients. At blood withdrawal, Susac syndrome patients were therapy-naive, treated with corticosteroids (with IVIg additionally given to some), or treated with IVIg alone.

A word on this clonotype: This clone's antigen is unknown. No per-base quality is available; no much larger clone lies one base away.

V is pared back by 2 bases and J by 2 bases, with 12 bases lying between the germline termini. The cysteine opens and the phenylalanine closes a CDR3 of 15 amino acids. The kept DNA is CDR3 alone, 45 bases in frame from the first base. Reading the germline V gene gives CDR1 KGHDR and CDR2 SFDVKD. What the study reported, not specific to this receptor: Susac syndrome CD8+ repertoires showed clonal expansion, highest in CD8+ TEMRA cells and greater in clinically active than remitting patients. Looking at Susac-specific public clones, the researchers identified fewer than 20 in the total CD8+ repertoire and roughly 5 in the CD8+ TEMRA repertoire. The TCR sequencing and HLA analysis was acknowledged to have included a relatively small number of individuals.

RNA was extracted using the RNeasy kit, and roughly 0.45 to 1 microgram was reverse transcribed with random hexamers. The immunoSEQ multiplex PCR assay, covering 54 Vbeta and 13 Jbeta segments, was used to amplify TCR beta CDR3 regions. PCR amplification bias was corrected by using a synthetic template baseline for primer optimization and computational correction. Under the source paper's analysis protocol: Only productive sequences were kept, with reads annotated to V, D and J genes according to IMGT and analyzed in immunoSEQ Analyzer. To calculate clonality, Shannon entropy was normalized by log2 of the number of productive unique sequences and then subtracted from one. For each patient and control, public and private clones were evaluated among the 100 most prevalent clones. Clones were defined as Susac-specific when absent from the healthy and MS cohorts, from fewer than 1,200 published viral clones and from other ImmuneACCESS disease sequences. The public reads were reprocessed in TCRdb via fastp at Q25 and MiXCR, keeping in-frame beta chains. Rows are combined by CDR3 protein, so each entry shows the most common genes and DNA. None of the V and J calls come from the authors' own analysis; TCRdb made them. The sample table holds about 80,000 distinct CDR3 sequences, of which approximately 95% were seen once. Of the sample, roughly 0.88% falls within the top ten clones.

High-throughput TCR beta sequencing profiled peripheral blood CD8+ and CD4+ T cells from healthy donors, Susac syndrome patients and multiple sclerosis patients. Recently defined diagnostic criteria for definite or probable disease were met by the Susac syndrome patients. Bulk CD8+ and CD4+ T cells were purified by magnetic negative isolation, whereas CD8+ TEMRA cells were enriched by FACS. Blood was drawn into EDTA tubes, processed within 24 hours, and PBMCs were isolated by density gradient centrifugation. PBMCs intended for TCR sequencing were cryopreserved in liquid nitrogen and were subsequently thawed in a 37 degrees C water bath. Purity of sorted or isolated CD4+, CD8+ and CD8+ TEMRA cells was at least 90%.

The chain links TRBV24-1 with TRBJ2-7, with TRBD1 tentatively as D gene (6 bases match). This receptor was identified in a human donor with Susac syndrome. Material for sequencing was CD8+ T cells from PBMCs. The CDR3 is CATSDSDSLPYEQYF. In nucleotides, the sequence is TGTGCCACCAGTGATTCGGACAGTCTACCCTACGAGCAGTACTTC.